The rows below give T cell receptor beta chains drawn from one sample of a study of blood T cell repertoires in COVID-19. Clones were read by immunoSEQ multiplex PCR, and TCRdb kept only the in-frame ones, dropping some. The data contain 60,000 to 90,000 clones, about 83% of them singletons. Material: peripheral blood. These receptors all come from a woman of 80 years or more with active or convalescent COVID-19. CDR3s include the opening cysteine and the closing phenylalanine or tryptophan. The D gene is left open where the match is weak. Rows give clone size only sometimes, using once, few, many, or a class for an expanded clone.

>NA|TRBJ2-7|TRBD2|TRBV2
TGTGCCAGCCGAGTAGCGGGCTCCTACGAGCAGTACTTC
CASRVAGSYEQYF
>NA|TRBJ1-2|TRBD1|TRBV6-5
TGTGCCAGCAGTTCCTGGGACAGAGACTATGGCTACACCTTC
CASSSWDRDYGYTF
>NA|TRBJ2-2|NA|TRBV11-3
TGTGCCAGCAGCCAAACTAGTACCGGGGAGCTGTTTTTT
CASSQTSTGELFF
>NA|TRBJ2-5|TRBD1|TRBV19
TGTGCCAGTAGTATAGGCCCCCCTGGGACAGGACAAGAGACCCAGTACTTC
CASSIGPPGTGQETQYF
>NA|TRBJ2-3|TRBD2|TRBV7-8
TGTGCCAGCAGCCCCCTTCGGACTAGCGGGAGAAGAGATACGCAGTATTTT
CASSPLRTSGRRDTQYF
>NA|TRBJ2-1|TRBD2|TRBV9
TGTGCCAGCAGCGTAGTTGGACTAGCGGGGTCCTATGAGCAGTTCTTC
CASSVVGLAGSYEQFF
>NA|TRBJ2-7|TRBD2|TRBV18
TGTGCCAGCCGTAGCGGGAGTTCCACTTGGGAGCAGTACTTC
CASRSGSSTWEQYF
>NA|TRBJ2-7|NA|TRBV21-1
TGTGCCAGCAGAAAGGTTGGGAGGGGAGGTGAGCAGTACTTC
CASRKVGRGGEQYF
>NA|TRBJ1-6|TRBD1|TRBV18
TGTGCCAGCTCACCGGGACAGCCACCCCTCCACTTT
CASSPGQPPLHF
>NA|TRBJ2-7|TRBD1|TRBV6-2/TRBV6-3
TGTGCCAGCAGTTACGGGACAGGGACCTACGAGCAGTACTTC
CASSYGTGTYEQYF
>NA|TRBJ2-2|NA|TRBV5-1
TGCGCCAGCAGCTTGCTGGGGCTACAGGGGAACACCGGGGAGCTGTTTTTT
CASSLLGLQGNTGELFF
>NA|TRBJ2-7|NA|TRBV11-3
TGTGCCAGCAGCCAAGGAGTTAGGGGTCCCTACGAGCAGTACTTC
CASSQGVRGPYEQYF
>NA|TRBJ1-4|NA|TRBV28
TGTGCCAGCACCCAAACAGTGGCAACTAATGAAAAACTGTTTTTT
CASTQTVATNEKLFF
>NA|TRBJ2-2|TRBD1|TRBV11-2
TGTGCCAGCAGCTTGACAGGGGGGGCCGGGGAGCTGTTTTTT
CASSLTGGAGELFF
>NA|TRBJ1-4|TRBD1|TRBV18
TGTGCCAGCTCATCCTACAGGGGGCCAGGAGAAAAACTGTTTTTT
CASSSYRGPGEKLFF
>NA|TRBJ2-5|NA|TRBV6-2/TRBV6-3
TGTGCCAGCAGTTACCCCGCTAGAAAAGAGACCCAGTACTTC
CASSYPARKETQYF
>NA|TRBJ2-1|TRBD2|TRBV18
TGTGCCAGCTCACCGTCTAGCGGGTGGGGGACCTACAATGAGCAGTTCTTC
CASSPSSGWGTYNEQFF
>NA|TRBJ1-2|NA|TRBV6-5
TGTGCCAGCAGTTCGAGCGGGACTTACTATGGCTACACCTTC
CASSSSGTYYGYTF
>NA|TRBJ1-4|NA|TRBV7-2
TGTGCCAGCAGCTTAGGGGGGGGGCTTAATGAAAAACTGTTTTTT
CASSLGGGLNEKLFF
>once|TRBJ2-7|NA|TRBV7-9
TGTGCCAGCAGTAGTACGAGCGGGTGGGGCGAGCAGTACTTC
CASSSTSGWGEQYF
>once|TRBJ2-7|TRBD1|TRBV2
TGTGCCAGCAGCCGGGACAGGGGGGCCTACGAGCAGTACTTC
CASSRDRGAYEQYF
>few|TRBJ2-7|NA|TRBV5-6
TGTGCCAGCAGCTTCCTGGACAAACCCTACGAGCAGTACTTC
CASSFLDKPYEQYF
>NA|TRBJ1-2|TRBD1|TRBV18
TGTGCCAGCTCACCAGGGGACAGGGGAGAATATGGCTACACCTTC
CASSPGDRGEYGYTF
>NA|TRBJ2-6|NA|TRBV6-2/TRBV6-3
TGTGCCAGCAGTTACTCGGGGGGAGCCAACGTCCTGACTTTC
CASSYSGGANVLTF
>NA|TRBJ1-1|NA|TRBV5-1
TGCGCCAGCAGCCTACTGGGCCCGACGACTGAAGCTTTCTTT
CASSLLGPTTEAFF
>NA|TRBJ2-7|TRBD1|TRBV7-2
TGTGCCAGCAGCCCACGGACAGGTTCCTACGAGCAGTACTTC
CASSPRTGSYEQYF
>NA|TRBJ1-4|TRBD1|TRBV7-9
TGTGCCAGCAGCAGCGCGCCGGGACAGGGTAATGAAAAACTGTTTTTT
CASSSAPGQGNEKLFF
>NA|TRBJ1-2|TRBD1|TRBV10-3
TGTGCCATCAGTGAGAGACAGGGAGACTATGGCTACACCTTC
CAISERQGDYGYTF
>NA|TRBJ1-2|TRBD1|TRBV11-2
TGTGCCAGCAGCTCAGGGGGGCTAAGCACCTTC
CASSSGGLSTF
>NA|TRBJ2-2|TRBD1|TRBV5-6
TGTGCCAGCAGCAAATTCACAGGGGCGAACACCGGGGAGCTGTTTTTT
CASSKFTGANTGELFF
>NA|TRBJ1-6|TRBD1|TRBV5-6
TGTGCCAGCAGCGGGACAGCCAATAATTCACCCCTCCACTTT
CASSGTANNSPLHF
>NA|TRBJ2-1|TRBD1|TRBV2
TGTGCCAGCAGTGAAGCGCGGACAGGGAACAATGAGCAGTTCTTC
CASSEARTGNNEQFF
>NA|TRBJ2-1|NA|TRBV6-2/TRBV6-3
TGTGCCAGCAGTTCCCCTCAGGGTTATGAGCAGTTCTTC
CASSSPQGYEQFF
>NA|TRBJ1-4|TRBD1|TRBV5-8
TGTGCCAGCAGCTTGGGACAGGGGGCGGGCAAACTGTTTTTT
CASSLGQGAGKLFF
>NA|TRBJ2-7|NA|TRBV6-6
TGTGCCAGCAGTTACTCCGGGGTCGTCGAGCAGTACTTC
CASSYSGVVEQYF
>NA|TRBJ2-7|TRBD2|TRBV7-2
TGTGCCAGCAGCTTAGCGCTCGGGACTAGCGGGGGGTCGCGGTACTTC
CASSLALGTSGGSRYF
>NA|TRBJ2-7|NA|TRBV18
TGTGCCAGCTCTCCAGACAGGAACTCCTACGAGCAGTACTTC
CASSPDRNSYEQYF
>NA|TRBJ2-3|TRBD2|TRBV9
TGTGCCAGCAGCGTAGGGGCTAGCGGGAGCACAGATACGCAGTATTTT
CASSVGASGSTDTQYF